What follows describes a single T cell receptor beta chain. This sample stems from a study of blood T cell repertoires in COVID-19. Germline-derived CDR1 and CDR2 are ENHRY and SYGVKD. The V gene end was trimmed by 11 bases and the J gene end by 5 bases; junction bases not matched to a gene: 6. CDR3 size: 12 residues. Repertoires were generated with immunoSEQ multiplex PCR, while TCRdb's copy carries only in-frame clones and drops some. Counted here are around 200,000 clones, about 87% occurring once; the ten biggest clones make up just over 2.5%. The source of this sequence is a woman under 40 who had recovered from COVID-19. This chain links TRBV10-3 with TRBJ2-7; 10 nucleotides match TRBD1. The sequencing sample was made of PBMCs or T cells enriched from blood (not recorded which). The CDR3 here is CASGQGIHEQYF. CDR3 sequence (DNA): TGTGCCTCGGGACAGGGGATCCACGAGCAGTACTTC.